These T cell receptor beta chains were read from a single sample in a study of human thymus T cells. Clones were read by immunoSEQ multiplex PCR, and TCRdb kept only the in-frame ones, dropping some. The top ten clones hold under 0.025% of a sample with some 120,000 clones, around 94% of them seen once. Sequences were obtained from thymus tissue. All receptors come from a boy younger than two with a congenital heart defect but otherwise immunologically healthy. The CDR3 runs from the conserved cysteine through the conserved F or W.

v_gene,j_gene,CDR3aa
TRBV25-1,TRBJ1-1,CASSSPGDKNTEAFF
TRBV7-3,TRBJ2-2,CASRDRANTGELFF
TRBV2,TRBJ1-6,CASRRPTGPNSPLHF
TRBV6-1,TRBJ1-2,CASSAGDEAGYGYTF
TRBV5-5,TRBJ1-2,CASSSSGTVEMGYTF
TRBV5-1,TRBJ1-4,CASSWGPDLGNEKLFF
TRBV28,TRBJ2-1,CASSPRDRGWDPGNEQFF
TRBV4-1,TRBJ1-2,CASSQETVNYGYTF
TRBV5-1,TRBJ1-6,CASSLVYDRGRLGNSPLHF
TRBV29-1,TRBJ1-1,CSVETRGPKDTEAFF
TRBV30,TRBJ2-2,CAWSVWSSGTGELFF
TRBV5-4,TRBJ2-3,CASSSRAGDTDTQYF
TRBV15,TRBJ2-6,CATSRVRDRGSGANVLTF
TRBV10-2,TRBJ1-2,CASSEWLEGNYGYTF
TRBV7-2,TRBJ2-2,CASSSRLAGNTGELFF
TRBV19,TRBJ1-4,CASSAEKLFF
TRBV25-1,TRBJ2-5,CASSELRGSGGPQETQYF
TRBV11-2,TRBJ1-5,CASSQQGTNQPQHF
TRBV28,TRBJ1-1,CASIQRRETEAFF
TRBV5-6,TRBJ1-4,CASSFLQGEKLFF
TRBV7-6,TRBJ1-1,CASSLAGGTSPTEAFF
TRBV2,TRBJ2-2,CASSEPGGGENTGELFF
TRBV11-2,TRBJ1-3,CASSLFGVVTAGNTIYF
TRBV15,TRBJ1-1,CATSSEGTAFF
TRBV29-1,TRBJ1-2,CSVPPGGVGGYTF
TRBV2,TRBJ2-6,CASNGEGGHSGANVLTF
TRBV5-6,TRBJ2-3,CASSLGRGFSTDTQYF
TRBV29-1,TRBJ1-1,CSVARDTEAFF
TRBV4-3,TRBJ2-5,CASSQDSGQETQYF
TRBV6-5,TRBJ2-7,CASSPKQNLTYEQYF
TRBV4-1,TRBJ2-7,CASSRTTDGLGDEQYF
TRBV2,TRBJ2-3,CASRRDGSTDTQYF
TRBV5-1,TRBJ1-2,CASATGDNGYTF
TRBV28,TRBJ2-7,CASTPAGLDLRYEQYF
TRBV11-2,TRBJ1-1,CASSFEGNTEAFF
TRBV7-2,TRBJ2-1,CASSLGLAGRGEQFF
TRBV4-1,TRBJ2-3,CASSHLAGPTDTQYF
TRBV12-5,TRBJ2-2,CASGLADTPGELFF